This passage covers 9 T cell receptor beta chains from one sample sequenced in a study of T-cell memory formation after mild COVID-19. TCRdb re-called the 5' RACE reads with MiXCR, one entry per CDR3 protein. The sample includes roughly 300,000 distinct CDR3 sequences, 12% to 15% of them seen just once. The sequencing sample was made of PBMCs or a T cell subset sorted from them (not recorded which). Receptors originate from a young man who had mild COVID-19 (a few samples of this study predate the infection). Cell type and time point are not known.

This clonotype has just a few counts. The J gene is TRBJ2-3, the V gene TRBV6-5; no firm D call. In germline, CDR1 is MNHEY, CDR2 SVGAGI. The V and J ends lost 10 bases and 6 bases respectively, with 11 bases between them. The CDR3 has 11 residues. The CDR3 DNA is TGTGCCATCCAAGGTGGGGATACGCAGTATTTT. Protein: CAIQGGDTQYF.

V gene TRBV20-1 combines with J gene TRBJ2-7; tentative D call: TRBD1 (6 bases). Germline loops: CDR1 DFQATT, CDR2 SNEGSKA (reference sequence). Trimming took 3 bases from V and 3 from J, leaving 15 bases between them. The CDR3 covers 14 residues. CDR3 region: CSASTGKSGYEQYF. The CDR3 region has the DNA TGCAGTGCTAGTACAGGGAAGAGCGGCTACGAGCAGTACTTC.

The chain carries TRBV11-2 and TRBJ2-3, with D possibly being TRBD1 or TRBD2 (5 bases each). V was clipped by 0 bases and J by 0 bases, with 10 bases between them. The germline V gene encodes CDR1 SGHAT and CDR2 FQNNGV. The CDR3 runs 16 residues. Here the CDR3 DNA reads TGTGCCAGCAGCTTAGAAGCAGGGAGAAGCACAGATACGCAGTATTTT. Its protein is CASSLEAGRSTDTQYF.

The chain combines TRBV25-1 with TRBJ2-5; D unclear. The CDR3 runs 18 residues. Germline V gene sequence: CDR1 MGHDK, CDR2 SYGVNS. V lost 5 bases and J 1 base, leaving 23 bases between the germline ends. The CDR3 bases are TGTGCCAGCAGTCCGCAGCGTCAGTTGGTCAAATCCCAAGAGACCCAGTACTTC. Protein product: CASSPQRQLVKSQETQYF.

This clonotype showed up just a few times. The rearrangement uses TRBV15 and TRBJ1-2, with D perhaps matching TRBD1 (6 bases). Germline values: CDR1 LNHNV, CDR2 YYDKDF (reference sequence). The V end was cut by 5 bases, the J end by 8 bases, with 18 bases between. This CDR3 region has 14 residues. The CDR3 is CATSRRGLVQGYTF. The CDR3 DNA is TGTGCCACCAGCCGCAGGGGATTAGTTCAGGGCTACACCTTC.

This clonotype was detected only a few times. The DNA of the CDR3 is TGTGCCATCAGTGACTCAACAGGGGCAAATTCACCCCTCCACTTT. Translating gives CAISDSTGANSPLHF. The V and J genes are TRBV10-3 and TRBJ1-6, with 7 bases fitting TRBD1. CDR3 size: 15 residues. Trimming removed 3 bases from V and 7 bases from J; junction bases left unmatched: 6. Germline CDR1 ENHRY, CDR2 SYGVKD.

This clonotype has only a few counts. The gene calls are TRBV19 and TRBJ1-1; D ambiguous. CDR3 size: 14 residues. Germline assignment: CDR1 LNHDA and CDR2 SQIVND (reference sequence). V gave up 4 bases and J gave up 11 bases, with 20 bases separating them. In nucleotides, the CDR3 is TGTGCCAGTAGTAATCCCGCACACTACATAGCGGCTTTCTTT. This translates into CASSNPAHYIAAFF.

J is TRBJ2-3 and V is TRBV6-1, with 9 bases identical to TRBD2. CDR1 MNHNS and CDR2 SASEGT come from the germline V gene. J lost 0 bases, V lost 6 bases, and 7 bases had no gene match. CDR3 length: 16 amino acids. CDR3 bases: TGTGCCAGCAGCAGAGCGGGGGGTTTTAGCACAGATACGCAGTATTTT. It is translated as CASSRAGGFSTDTQYF.

The chain couples TRBV4-2 to TRBJ2-1, with TRBD2 matching 10 bases. Germline V gene lookup returns CDR1 LGHNA and CDR2 YNFKEQ. Unmatched junction bases numbered 7, after V lost 4 bases and J lost 4 bases. The CDR3 loop spans 16 amino acids. CDR3 nucleotides: TGTGCCAGCAGCCCAGGTAGCGGGGGGACTTACAATGAGCAGTTCTTC. This sequence encodes CASSPGSGGTYNEQFF.